The present TCR beta chain was sequenced within a study of cytomegalovirus exposure and HLA in healthy donors. Overall study findings and caveats: In a later analysis, at a false discovery rate of 0.05, 16,951 TCR beta sequences matched HLA alleles. Previous analysis showed most TCR beta V segments were productive about 90% or about 30% of the time.

A multiplex PCR was run with 60 Vbeta primers and 13 Jbeta primers. The data were produced by immunoSEQ multiplex PCR, yet TCRdb's version contains in-frame clones alone and is incomplete. The data contain approximately 100,000 clones, over 60% of them singletons. CDR1 is MNHNS and CDR2 is SASEGT in the germline V gene. The ends were cut back, 6 bases at V and 5 bases at J, with 11 bases in the middle. This CDR3 is built from 12 residues. This clone was detected only a few times. The antigen remains unidentified. Though probably carrying unrecorded immune exposures, donors were nominally healthy at sampling.

This TCR derives from a woman between 50 and 59 years old in good health and CMV-seropositive. V usage is TRBV6-1 and J usage is TRBJ2-7; no definite D call. Sequencing was done on a sample of PBMCs. CDR3 in amino acids: CASRSRSHEQYF. For the CDR3, the DNA is TGTGCCAGCAGGTCTAGGAGTCACGAGCAGTACTTC.